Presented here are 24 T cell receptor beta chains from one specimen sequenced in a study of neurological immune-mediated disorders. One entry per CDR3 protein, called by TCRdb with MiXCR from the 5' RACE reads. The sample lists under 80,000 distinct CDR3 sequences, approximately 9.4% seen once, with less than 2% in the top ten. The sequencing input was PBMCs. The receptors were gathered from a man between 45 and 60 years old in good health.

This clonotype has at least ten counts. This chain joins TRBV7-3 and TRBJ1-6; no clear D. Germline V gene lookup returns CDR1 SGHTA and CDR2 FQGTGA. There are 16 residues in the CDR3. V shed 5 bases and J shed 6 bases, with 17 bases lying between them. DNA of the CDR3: TGTGCCAGCAGCCCTAAGAGTCTCAATCTTAATTCACCCCTCCACTTT. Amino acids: CASSPKSLNLNSPLHF.

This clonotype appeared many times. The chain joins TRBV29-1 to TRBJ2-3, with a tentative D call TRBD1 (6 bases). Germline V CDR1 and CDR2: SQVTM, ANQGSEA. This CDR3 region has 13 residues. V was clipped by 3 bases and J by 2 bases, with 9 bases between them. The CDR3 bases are TGCAGCGTTGACAGGGGAAACACAGATACGCAGTATTTT. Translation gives CSVDRGNTDTQYF.

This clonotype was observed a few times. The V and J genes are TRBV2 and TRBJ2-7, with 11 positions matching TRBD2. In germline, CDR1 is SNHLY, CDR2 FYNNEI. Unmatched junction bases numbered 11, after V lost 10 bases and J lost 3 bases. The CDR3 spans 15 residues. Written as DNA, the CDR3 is TGTGCCACTCACTTTTATGGACTAGCGGGCTACGAGCAGTACTTC. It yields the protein CATHFYGLAGYEQYF. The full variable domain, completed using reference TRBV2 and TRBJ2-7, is EPEVTQTPSHQVTQMGQEVILRCVPISNHLYFYWYRQILGQKVEFLVSFYNNEISEKSEIFDDQFSVERPDGSNFTLKIRSTKLEDSAMYFCATHFYGLAGYEQYFGPGTRLTVT.

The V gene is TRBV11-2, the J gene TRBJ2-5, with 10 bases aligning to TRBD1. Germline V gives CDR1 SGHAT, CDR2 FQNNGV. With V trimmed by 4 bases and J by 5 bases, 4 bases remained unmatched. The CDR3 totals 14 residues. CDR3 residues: CASSYGTGVETQYF. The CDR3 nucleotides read TGTGCCAGCAGCTACGGGACAGGGGTTGAGACCCAGTACTTC.

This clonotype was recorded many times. CDR3 in DNA: TGTGCCAGCAGTCCAGGGACTAGCGGGAGCCGTACCCCCTACAATGAGCAGTTCTTC. The encoded protein is CASSPGTSGSRTPYNEQFF. This chain uses TRBV12-3 or TRBV12-4 with TRBJ2-1, with 14 bases matching TRBD2. Unmatched junction bases numbered 11, after V lost 5 bases and J lost 2 bases. The CDR3 length is 19 residues.

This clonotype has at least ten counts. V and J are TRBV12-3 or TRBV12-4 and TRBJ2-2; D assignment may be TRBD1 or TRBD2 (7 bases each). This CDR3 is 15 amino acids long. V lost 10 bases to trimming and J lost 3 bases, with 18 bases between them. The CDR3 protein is CAMRETGRDTGELFF. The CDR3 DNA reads TGTGCCATGAGGGAGACAGGGAGGGACACCGGGGAGCTGTTTTTT.

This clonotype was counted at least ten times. CDR3 sequence reads: CASSRDGSYEQYF. CDR3 DNA sequence: TGCGCCAGCAGCAGGGACGGCTCCTACGAGCAGTACTTC. The chain links TRBV5-1 to TRBJ2-7, with D perhaps TRBD1 or TRBD2 (5 bases each). Germline V gene sequence: CDR1 SGHRS, CDR2 YFSETQ. V was pared by 4 bases and J by 0 bases, with 8 bases between. This CDR3 comprises 13 residues.

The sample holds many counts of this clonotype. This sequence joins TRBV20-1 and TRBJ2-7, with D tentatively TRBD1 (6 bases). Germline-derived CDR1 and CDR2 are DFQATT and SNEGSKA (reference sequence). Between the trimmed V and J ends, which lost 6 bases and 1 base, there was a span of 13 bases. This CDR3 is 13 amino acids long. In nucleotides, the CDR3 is TGCAGTGCGGGACAACAGCCGTCCTACGAGCAGTACTTC. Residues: CSAGQQPSYEQYF.

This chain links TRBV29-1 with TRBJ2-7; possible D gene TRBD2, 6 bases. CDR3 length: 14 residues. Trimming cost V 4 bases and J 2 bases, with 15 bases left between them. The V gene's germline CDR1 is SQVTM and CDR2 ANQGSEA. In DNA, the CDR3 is TGCAGCGTTGGATCGACTTTAGCGGCCTACGAGCAGTACTTC. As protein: CSVGSTLAAYEQYF.

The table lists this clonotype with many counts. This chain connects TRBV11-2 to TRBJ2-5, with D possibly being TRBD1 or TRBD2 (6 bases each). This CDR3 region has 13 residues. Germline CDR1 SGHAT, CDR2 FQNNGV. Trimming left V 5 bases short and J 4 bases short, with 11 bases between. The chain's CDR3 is CASSAGQGETQYF. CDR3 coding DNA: TGTGCCAGCAGCGCGGGACAAGGAGAGACCCAGTACTTC. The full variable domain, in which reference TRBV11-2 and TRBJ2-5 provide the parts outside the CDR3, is EAGVAQSPRYKIIEKRQSVAFWCNPISGHATLYWYQQILGQGPKLLIQFQNNGVVDDSQLPKDRFSAERLKGVDSTLKIQPAKLEDSAVYLCASSAGQGETQYFGPGTRLLVL.

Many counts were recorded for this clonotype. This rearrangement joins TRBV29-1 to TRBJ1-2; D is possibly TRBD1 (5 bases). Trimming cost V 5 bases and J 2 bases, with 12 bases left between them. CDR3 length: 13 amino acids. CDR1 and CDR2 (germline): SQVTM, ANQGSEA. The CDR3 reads CSVQGVGNYGYTF. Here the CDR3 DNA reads TGCAGCGTTCAAGGGGTAGGGAACTATGGCTACACCTTC.

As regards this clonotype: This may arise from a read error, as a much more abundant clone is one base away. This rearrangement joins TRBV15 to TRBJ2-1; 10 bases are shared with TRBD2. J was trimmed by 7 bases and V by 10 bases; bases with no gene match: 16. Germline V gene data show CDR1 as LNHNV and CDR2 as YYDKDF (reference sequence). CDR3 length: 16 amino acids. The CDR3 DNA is TGTGCCATCAACAGAGTCCCAGCGGGGGGGCGGAATGAGCAGTTCTTC. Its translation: CAINRVPAGGRNEQFF.

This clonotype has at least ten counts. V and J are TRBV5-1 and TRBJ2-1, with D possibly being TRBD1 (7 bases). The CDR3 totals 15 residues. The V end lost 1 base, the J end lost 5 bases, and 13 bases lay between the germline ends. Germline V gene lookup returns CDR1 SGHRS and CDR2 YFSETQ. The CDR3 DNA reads TGCGCCAGCAGCTTGAGGAGGGGGCCAAACAATGAGCAGTTCTTC. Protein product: CASSLRRGPNNEQFF.

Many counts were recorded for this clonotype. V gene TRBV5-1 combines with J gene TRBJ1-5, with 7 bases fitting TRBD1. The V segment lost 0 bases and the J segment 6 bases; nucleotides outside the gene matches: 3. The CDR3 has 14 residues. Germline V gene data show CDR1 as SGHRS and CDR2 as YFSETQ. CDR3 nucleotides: TGCGCCAGCAGCTTGGGACAGGGTGGTCAGCCCCAGCATTTT. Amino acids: CASSLGQGGQPQHF.

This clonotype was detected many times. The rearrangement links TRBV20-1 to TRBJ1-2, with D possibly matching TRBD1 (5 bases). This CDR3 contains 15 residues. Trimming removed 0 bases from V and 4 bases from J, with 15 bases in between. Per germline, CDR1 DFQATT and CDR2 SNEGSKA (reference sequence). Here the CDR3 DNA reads TGCAGTGCTAGAGATGAGCGACAGCACGTCTATGGCTACACCTTC. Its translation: CSARDERQHVYGYTF.

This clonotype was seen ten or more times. This chain's CDR3 is CASSGPSSGNTIYF. In nucleotides, the CDR3 is TGTGCCAGCAGCGGCCCGAGTTCCGGAAACACCATATATTTT. The chain links TRBV9 to TRBJ1-3; D is unclear. This CDR3 has 14 amino acids. Germline V gives CDR1 SGDLS, CDR2 YYNGEE. V was shortened by 3 bases and J by 4 bases, with 11 bases between the two germline ends.

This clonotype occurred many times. DNA of the CDR3: TGTGCCAGCAGCCATCCTAGCGGGGGAGTAGATACGCAGTATTTT. Its translation: CASSHPSGGVDTQYF. The chain has TRBV3-1 and TRBJ2-3; 10 positions agree with TRBD2. The CDR3 extends over 15 amino acids. The trim removed 3 bases at V and 5 bases at J, leaving 5 bases unmatched. CDR1 and CDR2 from the germline V gene are LGHDT and YNNKEL (reference sequence).

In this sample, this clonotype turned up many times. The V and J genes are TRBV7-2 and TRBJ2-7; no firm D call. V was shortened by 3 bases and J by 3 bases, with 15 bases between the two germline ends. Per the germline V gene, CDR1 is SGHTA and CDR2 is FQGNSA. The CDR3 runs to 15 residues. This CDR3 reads CASSFGGVSLYEQYF. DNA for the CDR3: TGTGCCAGCAGCTTTGGTGGGGTCTCTCTCTACGAGCAGTACTTC.

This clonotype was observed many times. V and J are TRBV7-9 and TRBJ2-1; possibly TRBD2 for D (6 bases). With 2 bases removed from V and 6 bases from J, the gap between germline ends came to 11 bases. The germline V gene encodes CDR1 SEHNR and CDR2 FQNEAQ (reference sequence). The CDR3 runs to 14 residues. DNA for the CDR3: TGTGCCAGCAGCTTATCCGGGACTTTCAATGAGCAGTTCTTC. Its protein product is CASSLSGTFNEQFF.

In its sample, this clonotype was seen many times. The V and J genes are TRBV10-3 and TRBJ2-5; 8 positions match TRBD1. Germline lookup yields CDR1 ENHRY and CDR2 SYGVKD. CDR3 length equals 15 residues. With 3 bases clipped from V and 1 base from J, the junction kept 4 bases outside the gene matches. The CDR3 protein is CAISDGRGPQETQYF. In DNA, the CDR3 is TGTGCCATCAGTGACGGCAGGGGGCCCCAAGAGACCCAGTACTTC.

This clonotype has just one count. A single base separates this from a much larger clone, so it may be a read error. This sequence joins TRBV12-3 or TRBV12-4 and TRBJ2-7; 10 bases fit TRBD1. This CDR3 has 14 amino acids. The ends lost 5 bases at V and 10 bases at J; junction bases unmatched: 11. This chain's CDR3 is CASSRGQGVGDQYF. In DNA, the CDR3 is TGTGCCAGCAGTCGCGGACAGGGGGTGGGGGATCAGTACTTC.

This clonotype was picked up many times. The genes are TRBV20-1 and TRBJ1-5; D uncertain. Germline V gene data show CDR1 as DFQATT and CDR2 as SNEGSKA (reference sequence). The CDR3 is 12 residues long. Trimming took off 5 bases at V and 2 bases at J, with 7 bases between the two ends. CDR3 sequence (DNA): TGCAGTGCTTTAAGGGGCAATCAGCCCCAGCATTTT. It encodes CSALRGNQPQHF.

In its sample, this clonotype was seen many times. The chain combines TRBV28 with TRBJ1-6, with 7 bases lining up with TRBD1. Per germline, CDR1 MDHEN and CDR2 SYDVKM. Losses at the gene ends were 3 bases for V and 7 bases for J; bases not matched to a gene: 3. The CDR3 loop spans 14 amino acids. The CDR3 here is CASSFRDRNSPLHF. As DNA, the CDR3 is TGTGCCAGCAGTTTTCGGGACAGAAATTCACCCCTCCACTTT.

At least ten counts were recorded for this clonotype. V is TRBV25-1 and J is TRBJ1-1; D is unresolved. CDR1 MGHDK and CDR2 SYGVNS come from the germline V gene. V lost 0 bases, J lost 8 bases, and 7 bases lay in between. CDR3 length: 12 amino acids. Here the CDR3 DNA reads TGTGCCAGCAGTGAATATGGCTGGGAAGCTTTCTTT. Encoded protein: CASSEYGWEAFF.